These 20 T cell receptor beta chains came from one sample sequenced in a study of T cells in Graves' hyperthyroidism and ophthalmopathy. Regions amplified from RNA transcripts were the TCR beta CDR3 regions. First-round RT-PCR of the TCR CDR3 relied on the HTBI primer set. MiXCR, applied by TCRdb to the multiplex PCR reads, yields one record per CDR3 protein. The sample has some 760,000 distinct CDR3 sequences, roughly 15% seen once; the top ten hold 10% to 13%. The sample was blood. The origin of the receptors is a woman aged 18-29 years with Graves' hyperthyroidism.

The CDR3 here is CATNTQRERRDTQYF. CDR3 sequence (DNA): TGTGCCACCAACACCCAGCGGGAGAGGAGGGATACGCAGTATTTT. This sequence joins TRBV15 and TRBJ2-3; 8 bases are a match to TRBD2. In germline, CDR1 is LNHNV, CDR2 YYDKDF (reference sequence). The J segment lost 6 bases and the V segment lost 7 bases, leaving 12 bases of the junction unmatched. This CDR3 is built from 15 residues.

The gene calls are TRBV4-3 and TRBJ1-5; D gene ambiguous. V was cut by 0 bases and J by 0 bases, with 12 bases left in between. The CDR3 loop spans 17 amino acids. From germline, CDR1 is LGHNA and CDR2 YSLEER. The CDR3 sequence is CASSQDRPYRSNQPQHF. The CDR3 DNA follows: TGCGCCAGCAGCCAAGACCGACCGTACCGTAGCAATCAGCCCCAGCATTTT.

V usage is TRBV6-1 and J usage is TRBJ1-5; a weak D match, TRBD1 (5 bases). There are 16 residues in the CDR3. CDR1 is MNHNS, CDR2 SASEGT, per germline. Deletions cut 5 bases from V and 2 bases from J, with 16 bases between. CDR3 loop: CASSRSGGGGNQPQHF. The CDR3 DNA reads TGTGCCAGCAGTAGATCCGGGGGTGGGGGCAATCAGCCCCAGCATTTT.

The chain employs TRBV7-9 and TRBJ2-3; D not certain. The CDR3 contains 14 residues. Trimming shortened V by 2 bases and J by 2 bases, and 8 bases separated the two germline ends. Germline-derived CDR1 and CDR2 are SEHNR and FQNEAQ (reference sequence). The CDR3 DNA sequence: TGTGCCAGCAGCTTACGAGCTGACACAGATACGCAGTATTTT. Amino acids: CASSLRADTDTQYF.

The chain has TRBV7-9 and TRBJ1-3; D not certain. The V end lost 7 bases, the J end lost 0 bases, and 7 bases lay between the germline ends. Germline lookup yields CDR1 SEHNR and CDR2 FQNEAQ (reference sequence). The CDR3 is 13 residues long. Here the CDR3 reads CASTSISGNTIYF. CDR3 bases: TGTGCCAGCACCTCGATCTCTGGAAACACCATATATTTT.

There are a few counts of this clonotype. The chain couples TRBV4-1 to TRBJ2-5; D is undetermined. V dropped 0 bases and J dropped 4 bases, with 6 bases sitting between them. Germline V gene sequence: CDR1 MGHRA, CDR2 YSYEKL. The CDR3 runs 13 residues. CDR3 nucleotides: TGCGCCAGCAGCCAAGATAATATAGAGACCCAGTACTTC. Protein sequence: CASSQDNIETQYF.

The rearrangement joins TRBV4-1 to TRBJ1-4; no definite D call. CDR1 and CDR2 from the germline V gene are MGHRA and YSYEKL. Trimming pared 5 bases from V and 8 bases from J, leaving 12 bases between. The CDR3 sequence is 13 residues long. The CDR3 sequence: CASSFIPGEKLFF. The CDR3, as DNA: TGCGCCAGCAGCTTCATACCGGGGGAAAAACTGTTTTTT.

This clonotype has more than one count but fewer than ten. This chain uses TRBV9 with TRBJ1-6; 7 nucleotides agree with TRBD1. CDR1 and CDR2 (germline): SGDLS, YYNGEE. J was trimmed by 6 bases and V by 0 bases; bases with no gene match: 0. CDR3 size: 14 residues. CDR3 loop: CASSVDRGNSPLHF. The CDR3 coding sequence is TGTGCCAGCAGCGTAGACAGGGGTAATTCACCCCTCCACTTT.

This clonotype appeared many times. The chain joins TRBV7-9 to TRBJ1-4; 9 bases align to TRBD1. The V gene end was trimmed by 4 bases and the J gene end by 0 bases; junction bases not matched to a gene: 6. The CDR3 extends over 17 amino acids. CDR1 is SEHNR and CDR2 is FQNEAQ in the germline V gene (reference sequence). Here the CDR3 reads CASSSPGQGATNEKLFF. For the CDR3, the DNA is TGTGCCAGCAGCTCACCGGGACAGGGAGCAACTAATGAAAAACTGTTTTTT. Supplemented by reference TRBV7-9 and TRBJ1-4, the full variable domain reads DTGVSQNPRHKITKRGQNVTFRCDPISEHNRLYWYRQTLGQGPEFLTYFQNEAQLEKSRLLSDRFSAERPKGSFSTLEIQRTEQGDSAMYLCASSSPGQGATNEKLFFGSGTQLSVL.

In this sample, this clonotype turned up a few times. The chain recombines TRBV28 with TRBJ2-6, with D hard to call. Trimming pared 4 bases from V and 0 bases from J, leaving 19 bases between. Germline V gene sequence: CDR1 MDHEN, CDR2 SYDVKM. The CDR3 contains 19 residues. As DNA, the CDR3 is TGTGCCAGCAGTTCAGTTCGAAACGACAAAAGCTCTGGGGCCAACGTCCTGACTTTC. Its translation: CASSSVRNDKSSGANVLTF.

This clonotype was observed many times. The chain carries TRBV20-1 and TRBJ2-7, with D tentatively TRBD1 (6 bases). From germline, CDR1 is DFQATT and CDR2 SNEGSKA (reference sequence). Trimming stripped 7 bases from V and 5 bases from J, with 18 bases between. The CDR3 has 13 amino acids. This CDR3 is CSVGKPEGDEQYF. CDR3 coding DNA: TGCAGTGTGGGGAAACCCGAGGGGGACGAGCAGTACTTC.

This clonotype was detected ten times or more. The chain carries TRBV12-3 or TRBV12-4 and TRBJ2-7, with 9 positions matching TRBD1. The V and J ends lost 6 bases and 6 bases, in that order; junction bases with no gene match: 15. CDR3 size: 16 residues. The CDR3 reads CASSPPLGQGFIEQYF. The CDR3 region has the DNA TGTGCCAGCAGCCCACCCCTAGGACAGGGGTTTATCGAGCAGTACTTC.

The chain recombines TRBV20-1 with TRBJ2-7, with 12 positions matching TRBD2. The CDR3 loop spans 17 amino acids. Germline V gene sequence: CDR1 DFQATT, CDR2 SNEGSKA (reference sequence). V shed 2 bases, J shed 6 bases, and the junction held 14 bases outside the gene matches. For the CDR3, the DNA is TGCAGTGCTAGACCGTACCGGACTAGCGGGGCGGTGGGCGAGCAGTACTTC. Residues: CSARPYRTSGAVGEQYF.

J is TRBJ2-3 and V is TRBV14; TRBD2 might be the D (6 bases). The length of the CDR3 is 15 residues. CDR1 is SGHDN, CDR2 FVKESK, per germline. The ends were cut back, 3 bases at V and 2 bases at J, with 12 bases in the middle. As DNA, the CDR3 is TGTGCCAGCAGCCAGTCCGGAGGGATCACAGATACGCAGTATTTT. It codes for CASSQSGGITDTQYF.

At least ten counts were recorded for this clonotype. The chain employs TRBV27 and TRBJ1-1; TRBD1 matches at 8 bases. This CDR3 spans 15 amino acids. The trim removed 6 bases at V and 0 bases at J, leaving 6 bases unmatched. The germline CDR1 and CDR2 sequences are MNHEY and SMNVEV (reference sequence). This chain's CDR3 is CASSRGPPMNTEAFF. CDR3 in DNA: TGTGCCAGCAGCAGGGGGCCTCCTATGAACACTGAAGCTTTCTTT.

The CDR3 DNA sequence: TGTGCCAGCAGTTTCGGCCGGGACAGGGAAGGAGACACTGAAGCTTTCTTT. Encoded protein: CASSFGRDREGDTEAFF. The chain recombines TRBV6-5 with TRBJ1-1; 9 nucleotides match TRBD1. CDR1 is MNHEY, CDR2 SVGAGI, per germline. V lost 4 bases, J lost 3 bases, and 12 bases stayed unmatched. This CDR3 has 17 residues.

In this sample, this clonotype turned up many times. The V gene is TRBV2, the J gene TRBJ1-5; 7 bases map to TRBD1. The CDR3 covers 18 residues. Trimming cost V 1 base and J 3 bases; bases outside gene matches: 12. Germline CDR1 and CDR2: SNHLY and FYNNEI. CDR3 DNA sequence: TGTGCCAGCAGTGAAGGACAGGGTGTAAGTCTGATCAATCAGCCCCAGCATTTT. Protein sequence: CASSEGQGVSLINQPQHF.

The gene calls are TRBV20-1 and TRBJ1-5; possibly TRBD1 for D (5 bases). The germline V gene encodes CDR1 DFQATT and CDR2 SNEGSKA (reference sequence). The V end lost 5 bases, the J end lost 0 bases, and 14 bases lay between the germline ends. The CDR3 is 15 residues long. In DNA, the CDR3 is TGCAGTGCTCCTGCGAACACAGGTAGCAATCAGCCCCAGCATTTT. Translation gives CSAPANTGSNQPQHF.

This chain joins TRBV19 and TRBJ2-5, with a tentative D call TRBD2 (5 bases). CDR3 length: 14 amino acids. Germline CDR1 is LNHDA and CDR2 is SQIVND (reference sequence). The V gene lost 3 bases and the J gene lost 5 bases, with 13 bases spanning the gap. CDR3 region: CASSIIDGGETQYF. For the CDR3, the DNA is TGTGCCAGTAGTATCATCGACGGCGGGGAGACCCAGTACTTC.

The sample holds many counts of this clonotype. V gene TRBV13 combines with J gene TRBJ2-5; D remains ambiguous. The CDR3 spans 13 residues. The germline V and J ends were trimmed by 0 bases and 5 bases, with 7 bases remaining between them. CDR1 and CDR2 (germline): PRHDT, FYEKMQ (reference sequence). The CDR3 bases are TGTGCCAGCAGCTTAGGCGATGCGGAGACCCAGTACTTC. Encoded protein: CASSLGDAETQYF.